Sequencing of this TCR beta chain was carried out in a study of cytotoxic CD8 clonotypes in ibrutinib-treated CLL. Looking at the study overall: For this cohort, patients were approximately ten relapsed/refractory and around 16 treatment-naive, while 17 were IGHV unmutated.

The germline V gene encodes CDR1 MNHNS and CDR2 SASEGT. Trimming removed 2 bases from V and 6 bases from J, with 8 bases in between. The CDR3 runs 13 residues. This table comes from immunoSEQ multiplex PCR, and its TCRdb copy is limited to in-frame clones, with some not included. The data contain about 160,000 clones, more than 80% of them singletons. A single count supports this clone. Its antigen is currently unknown. Study outcomes and limitations: Treatment saw public clonotypes, which were uncommon, either contract or stay stable. The times at which samples were taken varied between sustained-remission and progressing patients.

The chain has TRBV6-1 and TRBJ1-5; D is unresolved. The sequencing here drew on PBMCs, taken after 24 months of ibrutinib treatment. This sequence was found in a human donor with chronic lymphocytic leukemia. The CDR3 nucleotides are TGTGCCAGCAGTGAAAAAATTTTTCAGCCCCAGCATTTT. This gives the protein CASSEKIFQPQHF.